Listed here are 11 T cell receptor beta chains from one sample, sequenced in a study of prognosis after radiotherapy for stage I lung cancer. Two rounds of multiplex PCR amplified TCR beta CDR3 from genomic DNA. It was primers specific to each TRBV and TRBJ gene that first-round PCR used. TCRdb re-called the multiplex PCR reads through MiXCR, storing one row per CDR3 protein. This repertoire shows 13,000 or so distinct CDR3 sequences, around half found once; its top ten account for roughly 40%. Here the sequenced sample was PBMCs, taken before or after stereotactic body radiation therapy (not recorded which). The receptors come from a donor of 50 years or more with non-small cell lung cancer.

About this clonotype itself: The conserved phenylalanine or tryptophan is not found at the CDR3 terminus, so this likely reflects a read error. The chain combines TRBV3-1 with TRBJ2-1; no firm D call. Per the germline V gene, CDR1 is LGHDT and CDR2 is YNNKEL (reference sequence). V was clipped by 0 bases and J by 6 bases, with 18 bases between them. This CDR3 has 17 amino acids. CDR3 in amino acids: CASSQDSLRFLVNEQFS. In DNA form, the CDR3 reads TGTGCCAGCAGCCAAGATTCCCTAAGGTTTTTGGTCAATGAGCAGTTCTCC.

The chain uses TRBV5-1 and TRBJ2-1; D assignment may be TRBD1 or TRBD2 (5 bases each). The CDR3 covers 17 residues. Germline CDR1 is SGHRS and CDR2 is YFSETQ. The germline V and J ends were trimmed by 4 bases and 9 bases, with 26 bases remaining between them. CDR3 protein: CASSRDDPALSAVEQFF. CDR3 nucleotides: TGCGCCAGCAGCCGGGACGACCCGGCCCTTTCAGCGGTTGAGCAGTTCTTC.

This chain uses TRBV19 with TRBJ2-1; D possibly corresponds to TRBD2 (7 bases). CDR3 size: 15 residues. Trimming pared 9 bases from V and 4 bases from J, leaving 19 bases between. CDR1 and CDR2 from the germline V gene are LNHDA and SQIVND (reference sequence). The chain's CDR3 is CASRPEGGAYNEQFF. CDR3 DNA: TGTGCCAGCCGTCCTGAGGGGGGGGCATACAATGAGCAGTTCTTC. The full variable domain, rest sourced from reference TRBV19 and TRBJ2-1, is DGGITQSPKYLFRKEGQNVTLSCEQNLNHDAMYWYRQDPGQGLRLIYYSQIVNDFQKGDIAEGYSVSREKKESFPLTVTSAQKNPTAFYLCASRPEGGAYNEQFFGPGTRLTVL.

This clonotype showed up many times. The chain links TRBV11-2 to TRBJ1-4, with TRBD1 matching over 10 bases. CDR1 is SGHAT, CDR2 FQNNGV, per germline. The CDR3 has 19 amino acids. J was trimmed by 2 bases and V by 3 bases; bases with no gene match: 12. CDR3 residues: CASSFFIGTGVGTNEKLFF. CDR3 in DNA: TGTGCCAGCAGCTTTTTTATCGGGACAGGGGTGGGGACTAATGAAAAACTGTTTTTT.

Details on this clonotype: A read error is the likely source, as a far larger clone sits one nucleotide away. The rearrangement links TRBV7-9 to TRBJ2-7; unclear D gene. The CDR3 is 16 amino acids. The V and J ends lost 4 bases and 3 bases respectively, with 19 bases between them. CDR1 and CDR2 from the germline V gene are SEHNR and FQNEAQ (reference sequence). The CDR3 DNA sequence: TGTGCCAGCAGCTCAGGCCGGGCCTCAAACAACTACGAGCAGTACTTC. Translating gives CASSSGRASNNYEQYF.

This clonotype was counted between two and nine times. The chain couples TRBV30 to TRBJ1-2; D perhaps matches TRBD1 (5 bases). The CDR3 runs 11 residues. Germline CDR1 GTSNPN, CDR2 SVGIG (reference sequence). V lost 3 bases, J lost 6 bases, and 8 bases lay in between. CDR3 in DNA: TGTGCCTGGAGGGGGGTGCATGGCTACACCTTC. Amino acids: CAWRGVHGYTF.

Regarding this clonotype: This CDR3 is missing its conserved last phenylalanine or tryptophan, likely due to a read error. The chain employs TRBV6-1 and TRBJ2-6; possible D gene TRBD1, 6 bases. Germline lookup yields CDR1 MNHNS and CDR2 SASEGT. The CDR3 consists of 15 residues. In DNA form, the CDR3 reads TGTGCCAGCGGGGACATAAGTTCTGGGGACAACGTCCTGACTTTA. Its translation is CASGDISSGDNVLTL.

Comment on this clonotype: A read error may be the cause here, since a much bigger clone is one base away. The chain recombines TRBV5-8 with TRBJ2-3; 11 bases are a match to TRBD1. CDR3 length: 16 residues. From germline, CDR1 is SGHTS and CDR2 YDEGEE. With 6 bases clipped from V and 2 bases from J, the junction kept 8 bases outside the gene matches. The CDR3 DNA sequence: TGTGCCAGCATCTCGGGACAGGGGGTCGTCACAGATACGCAGTATTTT. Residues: CASISGQGVVTDTQYF. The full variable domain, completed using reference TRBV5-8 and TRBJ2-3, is EAGVTQSPTHLIKTRGQQATLRCSPISGHTSVYWYQQALGLGLQFLLWYDEGEERNRGNFPPRFSGRQFPNYSSELNVNALELEDSALYLCASISGQGVVTDTQYFGPGTRLTVL.

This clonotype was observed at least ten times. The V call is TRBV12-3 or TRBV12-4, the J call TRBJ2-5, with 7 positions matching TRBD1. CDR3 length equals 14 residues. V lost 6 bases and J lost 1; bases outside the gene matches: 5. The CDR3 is CASSRGTAQETQYF. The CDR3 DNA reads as TGTGCCAGCAGCCGAGGGACAGCCCAAGAGACCCAGTACTTC.

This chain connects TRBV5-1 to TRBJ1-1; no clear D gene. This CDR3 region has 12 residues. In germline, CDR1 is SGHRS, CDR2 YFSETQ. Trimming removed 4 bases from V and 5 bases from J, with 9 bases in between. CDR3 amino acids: CASSEGRTEAFF. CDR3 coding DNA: TGCGCCAGCAGCGAAGGACGGACTGAAGCTTTCTTT.

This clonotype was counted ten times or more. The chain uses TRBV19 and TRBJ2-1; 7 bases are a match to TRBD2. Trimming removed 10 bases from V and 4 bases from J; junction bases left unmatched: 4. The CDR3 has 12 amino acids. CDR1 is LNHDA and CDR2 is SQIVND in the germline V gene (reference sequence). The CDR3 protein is CATSRGYNEQFF. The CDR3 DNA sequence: TGTGCCACCTCGCGGGGGTACAATGAGCAGTTCTTC.